This entry lists 3 T cell receptor beta chains sequenced from one sample in a study of CD8 T cells in Susac syndrome. RNA, at about 0.45 to 1 ug, was reverse transcribed with random hexamers. TCRdb recomputed calls from the immunoSEQ multiplex PCR reads with MiXCR, one row per CDR3 protein. The table records around 110,000 distinct CDR3 sequences, 94% of them present only once. The sample consisted of CD8+ T cells from PBMCs. The receptors stem from a human donor with Susac syndrome.

This chain links TRBV20-1 with TRBJ2-1; weak D call: TRBD2 (6 bases). Trimming left V 0 bases short and J 5 bases short, with 14 bases between. Germline CDR1 DFQATT, CDR2 SNEGSKA (reference sequence). The length of the CDR3 is 15 residues. The CDR3 reads CSARDLWGVNNEQFF. The CDR3 nucleotides read TGCAGTGCTAGAGATCTCTGGGGGGTAAACAATGAGCAGTTCTTC.

This clonotype was seen only once. The chain carries TRBV13 and TRBJ2-2; D is unclear. Trimming removed 5 bases at V and 3 bases at J, with 10 bases between. This CDR3 spans 14 amino acids. Germline CDR1 PRHDT, CDR2 FYEKMQ (reference sequence). The CDR3, as DNA: TGTGCCAGCAGCAGAGAGGCAGACACCGGGGAGCTGTTTTTT. This codes for CASSREADTGELFF.

This chain uses TRBV6-6 with TRBJ2-1; D perhaps matches TRBD2 (5 bases). Trimming left V 2 bases short and J 4 bases short, with 9 bases between. This CDR3 region has 14 residues. CDR1 and CDR2 from the germline V gene are MNHNY and SVGAGI (reference sequence). The DNA for the CDR3 is TGTGCCAGCAGTTACCTAGGGAGTTACAATGAGCAGTTCTTC. Translation: CASSYLGSYNEQFF.